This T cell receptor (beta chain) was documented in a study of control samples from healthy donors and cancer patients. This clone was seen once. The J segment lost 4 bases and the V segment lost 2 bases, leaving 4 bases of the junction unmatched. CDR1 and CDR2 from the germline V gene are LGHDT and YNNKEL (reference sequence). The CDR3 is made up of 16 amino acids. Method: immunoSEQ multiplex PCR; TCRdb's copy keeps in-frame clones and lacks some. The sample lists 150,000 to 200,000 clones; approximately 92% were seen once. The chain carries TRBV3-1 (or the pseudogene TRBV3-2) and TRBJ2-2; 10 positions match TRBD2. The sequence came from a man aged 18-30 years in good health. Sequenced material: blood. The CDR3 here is CASSQTSGAFTGELFF. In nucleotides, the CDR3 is TGTGCCAGCAGCCAAACTAGCGGGGCATTCACCGGGGAGCTGTTTTTT.